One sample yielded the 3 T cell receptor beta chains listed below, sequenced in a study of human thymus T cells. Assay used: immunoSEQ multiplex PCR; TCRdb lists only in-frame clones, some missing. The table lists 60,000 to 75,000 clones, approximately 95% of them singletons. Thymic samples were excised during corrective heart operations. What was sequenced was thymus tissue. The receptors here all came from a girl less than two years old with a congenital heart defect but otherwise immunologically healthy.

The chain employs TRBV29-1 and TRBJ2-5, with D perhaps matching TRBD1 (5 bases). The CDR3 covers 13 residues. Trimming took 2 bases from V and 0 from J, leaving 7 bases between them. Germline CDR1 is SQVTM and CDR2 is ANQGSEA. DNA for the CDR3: TGCAGCGTTGAAATGGGGCACCAAGAGACCCAGTACTTC. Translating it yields CSVEMGHQETQYF.

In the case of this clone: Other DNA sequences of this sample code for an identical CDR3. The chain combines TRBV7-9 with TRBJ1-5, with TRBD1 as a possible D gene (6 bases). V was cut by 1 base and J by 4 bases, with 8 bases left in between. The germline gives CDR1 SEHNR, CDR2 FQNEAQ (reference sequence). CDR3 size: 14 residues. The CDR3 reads CASSLEGGNQPQHF. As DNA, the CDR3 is TGTGCCAGCAGCTTAGAAGGGGGGAATCAGCCCCAGCATTTT.

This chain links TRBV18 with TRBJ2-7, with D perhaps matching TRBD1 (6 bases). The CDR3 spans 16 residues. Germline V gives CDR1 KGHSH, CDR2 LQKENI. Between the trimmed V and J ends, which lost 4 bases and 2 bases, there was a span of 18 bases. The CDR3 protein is CASSLHLRQDPYEQYF. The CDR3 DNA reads TGTGCCAGCTCACTGCACCTCAGACAGGACCCCTACGAGCAGTACTTC.